Presented here are 14 T cell receptor beta chains from one specimen sequenced in a study of blood T cell repertoires in COVID-19. Produced via immunoSEQ multiplex PCR; TCRdb's table is partial and in-frame only. The top ten clones hold more than 0.95% of a sample with 79,000 or so clones, 85% to 90% of them seen once. Sequencing was done on a sample of peripheral blood. These receptors were collected from a human donor in a cohort sampled during active COVID-19.

This chain links TRBV5-1 with TRBJ1-1; possible D gene TRBD1, 6 bases. The CDR3 loop spans 12 amino acids. The germline gives CDR1 SGHRS, CDR2 YFSETQ. Trimming removed 8 bases from V and 1 base from J, with 9 bases in between. The CDR3 loop reads CASGQSNTEAFF. The CDR3 bases are TGCGCCAGTGGACAGTCGAACACTGAAGCTTTCTTT.

V usage is TRBV5-8 and J usage is TRBJ2-1, with D perhaps TRBD2 (5 bases). V was cut by 2 bases and J by 5 bases, with 11 bases left in between. This CDR3 is 14 amino acids long. Germline-derived CDR1 and CDR2 are SGHTS and YDEGEE. The CDR3 nucleotides read TGTGCCAGCAGCTTTTGGGAGTCTCACAATGAGCAGTTCTTC. Its protein product is CASSFWESHNEQFF.

The chain employs TRBV5-4 and TRBJ2-3, with D uncertain. Germline V CDR1 and CDR2: SGHNT, YYREEE (reference sequence). V dropped 0 bases and J dropped 2 bases, with 10 bases sitting between them. CDR3 size: 15 residues. The CDR3 DNA reads TGTGCCAGCAGCTTGGTAAAAACAGCCACAGATACGCAGTATTTT. Residues: CASSLVKTATDTQYF.

This chain connects TRBV4-2 to TRBJ1-4; D is unclear. Germline V gene data show CDR1 as LGHNA and CDR2 as YNFKEQ. The CDR3 runs to 15 residues. Trimming stripped 2 bases from V and 8 bases from J, with 15 bases between. The CDR3 DNA sequence: TGTGCCAGCAGCCAAATCGATACCGCTGCGGAAAAACTGTTTTTT. Amino acids: CASSQIDTAAEKLFF.

The V and J genes are TRBV19 and TRBJ2-7; D gene unclear. V was trimmed by 0 bases and J by 2 bases, leaving 11 bases between them. The germline V gene encodes CDR1 LNHDA and CDR2 SQIVND (reference sequence). The CDR3 contains 15 residues. CDR3 loop: CASSIDLKVAYEQYF. CDR3 nucleotide sequence: TGTGCCAGTAGTATAGATCTAAAAGTAGCCTACGAGCAGTACTTC.

This chain connects TRBV7-8 to TRBJ2-7, with D maybe TRBD1 (6 bases). There are 20 residues in the CDR3. Germline CDR1 SGHVS, CDR2 FQNEAQ. The V gene lost 1 base and the J gene lost 0 bases, with 25 bases spanning the gap. The CDR3 spells CASSLGSQGLTNPPSYEQYF. The CDR3, as DNA: TGTGCCAGCAGCTTAGGTTCACAGGGCTTAACTAACCCCCCCTCCTACGAGCAGTACTTC.

This sequence joins TRBV7-9 and TRBJ2-3; D is unresolved. Germline CDR1 and CDR2: SEHNR and FQNEAQ (reference sequence). The CDR3 runs 18 residues. Trimming pared 4 bases from V and 4 bases from J, leaving 24 bases between. The CDR3 nucleotides are TGTGCCAGCAGCTCCCGATCCCTTCTAGGTTTCACGCCAGATACGCAGTATTTT. Its protein is CASSSRSLLGFTPDTQYF. Full variable domain (remainder filled in from reference TRBV7-9 and TRBJ2-3): DTGVSQNPRHKITKRGQNVTFRCDPISEHNRLYWYRQTLGQGPEFLTYFQNEAQLEKSRLLSDRFSAERPKGSFSTLEIQRTEQGDSAMYLCASSSRSLLGFTPDTQYFGPGTRLTVL.

The gene calls are TRBV5-1 and TRBJ2-3; D unclear. Per germline, CDR1 SGHRS and CDR2 YFSETQ. This CDR3 has 16 amino acids. V was clipped by 0 bases and J by 0 bases, with 11 bases between them. CDR3 protein: CASSLGLDSSTDTQYF. CDR3 nucleotide sequence: TGCGCCAGCAGCTTGGGACTGGATTCTAGCACAGATACGCAGTATTTT.

The rearrangement uses TRBV27 and TRBJ2-3; 7 bases are shared with TRBD1. The CDR3 spans 13 residues. The J segment lost 0 bases and the V segment lost 10 bases, leaving 4 bases of the junction unmatched. CDR1 is MNHEY, CDR2 SMNVEV, per germline (reference sequence). The CDR3 protein is CATKDRSTDTQYF. The CDR3 DNA is TGTGCCACCAAGGACAGGAGCACAGATACGCAGTATTTT.

The V call is TRBV19, the J call TRBJ1-5; the match to TRBD1 covers 8 bases. V lost 9 bases, J lost 4 bases, and 20 bases stayed unmatched. The CDR3 is made up of 18 amino acids. The germline gives CDR1 LNHDA, CDR2 SQIVND (reference sequence). CDR3: CASKSLKTDRGINQPQHF. The CDR3 nucleotides are TGTGCCAGCAAATCGCTGAAGACCGACAGGGGTATTAATCAGCCCCAGCATTTT. The full variable domain, completed using reference TRBV19 and TRBJ1-5, is DGGITQSPKYLFRKEGQNVTLSCEQNLNHDAMYWYRQDPGQGLRLIYYSQIVNDFQKGDIAEGYSVSREKKESFPLTVTSAQKNPTAFYLCASKSLKTDRGINQPQHFGDGTRLSIL.

This chain uses TRBV9 with TRBJ2-6; TRBD2 aligns across 7 bases. With V trimmed by 0 bases and J by 2 bases, 2 bases remained unmatched. The germline gives CDR1 SGDLS, CDR2 YYNGEE. The CDR3 has 16 residues. CDR3 bases: TGTGCCAGCAGCGTAGTGGCGGGAGCTGGGGCCAACGTCCTGACTTTC. It specifies CASSVVAGAGANVLTF.

The chain links TRBV4-1 to TRBJ2-7, with a possible D match to TRBD1 (5 bases). CDR1 is MGHRA and CDR2 is YSYEKL in the germline V gene. The CDR3 has 14 residues. V gave up 4 bases and J gave up 5 bases, with 15 bases separating them. Written as DNA, the CDR3 is TGCGCCAGCAGCCTCCGTGCACAGGATCACGAGCAGTACTTC. Encoded protein: CASSLRAQDHEQYF.

The chain has TRBV19 and TRBJ1-5; possible D gene TRBD1, 6 bases. Germline lookup yields CDR1 LNHDA and CDR2 SQIVND (reference sequence). Trimming stripped 3 bases from V and 0 bases from J, with 12 bases between. The CDR3 has 16 residues. CDR3 sequence: CASSILGTYSNQPQHF. CDR3 nucleotide sequence: TGTGCCAGTAGTATCTTGGGGACATATAGCAATCAGCCCCAGCATTTT.

The chain uses TRBV29-1 and TRBJ1-5; unclear D gene. Germline CDR1 SQVTM, CDR2 ANQGSEA. The V gene lost 1 base and the J gene lost 5 bases, with 12 bases spanning the gap. This CDR3 region has 14 residues. The CDR3 coding sequence is TGCAGCGTTGAAGTGAGCTCCTCTGATCAGCCCCAGCATTTT. Encoded protein: CSVEVSSSDQPQHF.